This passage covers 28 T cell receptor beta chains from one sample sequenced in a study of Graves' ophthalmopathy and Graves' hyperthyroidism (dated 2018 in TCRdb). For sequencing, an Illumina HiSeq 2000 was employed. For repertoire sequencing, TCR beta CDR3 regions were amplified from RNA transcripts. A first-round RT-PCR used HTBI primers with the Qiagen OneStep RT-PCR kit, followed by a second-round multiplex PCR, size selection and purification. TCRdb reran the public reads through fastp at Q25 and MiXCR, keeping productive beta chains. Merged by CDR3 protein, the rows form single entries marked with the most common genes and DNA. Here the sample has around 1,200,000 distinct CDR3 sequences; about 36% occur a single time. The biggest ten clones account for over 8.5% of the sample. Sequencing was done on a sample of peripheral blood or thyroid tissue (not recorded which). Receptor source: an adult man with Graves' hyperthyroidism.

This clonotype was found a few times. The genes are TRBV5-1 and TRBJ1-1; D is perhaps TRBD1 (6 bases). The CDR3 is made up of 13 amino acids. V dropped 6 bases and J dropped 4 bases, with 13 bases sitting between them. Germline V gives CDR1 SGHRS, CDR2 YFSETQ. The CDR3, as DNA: TGCGCCAGCACATTAGGGGGGCCCACTGAAGCTTTCTTT. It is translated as CASTLGGPTEAFF.

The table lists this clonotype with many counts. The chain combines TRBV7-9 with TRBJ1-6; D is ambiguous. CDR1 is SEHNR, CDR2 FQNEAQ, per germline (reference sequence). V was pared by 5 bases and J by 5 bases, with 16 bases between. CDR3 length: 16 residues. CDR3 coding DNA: TGTGCCAGCAGCGATAGCTGGCAGGTCGATAATTCACCCCTCCACTTT. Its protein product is CASSDSWQVDNSPLHF.

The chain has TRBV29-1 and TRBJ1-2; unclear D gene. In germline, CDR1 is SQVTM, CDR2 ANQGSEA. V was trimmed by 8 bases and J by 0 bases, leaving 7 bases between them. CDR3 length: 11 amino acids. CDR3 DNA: TGCAGCTCACCCTCTAACTATGGCTACACCTTC. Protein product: CSSPSNYGYTF.

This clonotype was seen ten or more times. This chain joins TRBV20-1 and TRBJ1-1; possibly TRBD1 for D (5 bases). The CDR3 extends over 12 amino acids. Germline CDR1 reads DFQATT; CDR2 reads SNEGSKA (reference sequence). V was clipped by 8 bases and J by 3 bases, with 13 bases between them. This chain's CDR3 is CSTAGGYTEAFF. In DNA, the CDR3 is TGCAGTACGGCCGGGGGGTACACTGAAGCTTTCTTT.

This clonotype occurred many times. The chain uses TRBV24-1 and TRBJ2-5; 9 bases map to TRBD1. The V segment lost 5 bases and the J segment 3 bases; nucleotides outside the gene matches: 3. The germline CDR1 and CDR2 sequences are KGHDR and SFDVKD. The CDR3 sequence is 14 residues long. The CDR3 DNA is TGTGCCACCAGTGTTACAGGGGGCAAAGAGACCCAGTACTTC. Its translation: CATSVTGGKETQYF.

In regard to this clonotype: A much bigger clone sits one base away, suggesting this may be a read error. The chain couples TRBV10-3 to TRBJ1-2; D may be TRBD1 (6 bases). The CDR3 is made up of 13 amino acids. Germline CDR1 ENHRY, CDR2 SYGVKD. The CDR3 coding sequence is TGTGCCAGCAGTTATATGGGGGGCCATGGCTACACCTTC. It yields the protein CASSYMGGHGYTF.

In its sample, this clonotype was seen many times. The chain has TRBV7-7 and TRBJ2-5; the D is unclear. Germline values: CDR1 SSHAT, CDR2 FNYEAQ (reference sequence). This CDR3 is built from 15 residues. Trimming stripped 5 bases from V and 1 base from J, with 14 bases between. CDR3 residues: CASSLLGYSQETQYF. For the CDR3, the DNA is TGTGCCAGCAGCCTCCTTGGGTACAGCCAAGAGACCCAGTACTTC.

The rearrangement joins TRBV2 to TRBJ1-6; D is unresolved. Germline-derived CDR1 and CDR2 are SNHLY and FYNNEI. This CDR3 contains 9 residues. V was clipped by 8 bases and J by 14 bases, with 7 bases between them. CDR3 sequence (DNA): TGTGCCAGCGCGGCGGCCCTCCACTTT. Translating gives CASAAALHF.

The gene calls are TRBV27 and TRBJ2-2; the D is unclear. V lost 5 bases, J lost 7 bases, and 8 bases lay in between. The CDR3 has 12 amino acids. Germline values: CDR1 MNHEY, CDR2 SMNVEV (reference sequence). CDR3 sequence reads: CASSILGGELFF. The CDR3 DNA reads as TGTGCCAGCAGTATATTGGGCGGGGAGCTGTTTTTT.

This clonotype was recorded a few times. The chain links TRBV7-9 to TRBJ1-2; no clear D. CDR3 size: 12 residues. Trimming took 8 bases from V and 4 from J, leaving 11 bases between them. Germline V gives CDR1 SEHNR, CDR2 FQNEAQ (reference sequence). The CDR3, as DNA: TGTGCCAGCGTAACAGACGGCTATGGCTACACCTTC. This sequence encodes CASVTDGYGYTF.

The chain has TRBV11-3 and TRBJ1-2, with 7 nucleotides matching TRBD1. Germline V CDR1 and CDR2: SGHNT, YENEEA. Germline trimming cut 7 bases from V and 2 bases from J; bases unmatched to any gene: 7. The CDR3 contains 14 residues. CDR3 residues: CASTEGGLNYGYTF. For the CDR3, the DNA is TGTGCCAGCACCGAAGGGGGCCTCAACTATGGCTACACCTTC.

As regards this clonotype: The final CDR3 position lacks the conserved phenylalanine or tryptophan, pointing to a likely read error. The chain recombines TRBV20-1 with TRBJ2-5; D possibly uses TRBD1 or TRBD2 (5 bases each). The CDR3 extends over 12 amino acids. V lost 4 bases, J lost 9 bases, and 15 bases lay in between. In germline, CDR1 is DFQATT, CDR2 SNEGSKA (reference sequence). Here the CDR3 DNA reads TGCAGTGCTATTGGGGGTGGTAGGGCCCAGTACGTC. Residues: CSAIGGGRAQYV.

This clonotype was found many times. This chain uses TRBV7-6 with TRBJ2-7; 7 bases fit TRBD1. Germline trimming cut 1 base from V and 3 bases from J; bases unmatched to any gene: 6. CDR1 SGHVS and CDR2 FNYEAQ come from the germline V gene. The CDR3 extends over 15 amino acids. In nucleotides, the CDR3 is TGTGCCAGCAGCTTAGGGGACAGAGTGCGCTACGAGCAGTACTTC. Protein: CASSLGDRVRYEQYF.

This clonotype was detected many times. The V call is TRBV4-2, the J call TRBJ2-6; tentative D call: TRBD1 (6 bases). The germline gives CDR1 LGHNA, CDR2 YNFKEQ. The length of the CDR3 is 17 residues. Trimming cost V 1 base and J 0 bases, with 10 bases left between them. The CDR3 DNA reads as TGTGCCAGCAGCCAAGGAAAGACAGGCTCTGGGGCCAACGTCCTGACTTTC. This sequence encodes CASSQGKTGSGANVLTF.

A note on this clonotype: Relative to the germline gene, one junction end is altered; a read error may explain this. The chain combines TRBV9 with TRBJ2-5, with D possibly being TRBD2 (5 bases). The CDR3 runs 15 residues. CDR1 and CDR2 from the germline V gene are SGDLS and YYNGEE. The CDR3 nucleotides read TGCGCCAGCAGCCAATTTGTTGGAGGACGGGAGACCCAGTACTTC. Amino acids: CASSQFVGGRETQYF.

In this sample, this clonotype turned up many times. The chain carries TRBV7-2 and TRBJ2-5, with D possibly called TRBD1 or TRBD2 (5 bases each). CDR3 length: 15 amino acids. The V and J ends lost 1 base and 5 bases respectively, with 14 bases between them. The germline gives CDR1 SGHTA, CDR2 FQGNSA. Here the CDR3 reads CASSLVRGTAETQYF. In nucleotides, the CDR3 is TGTGCCAGCAGCTTAGTTCGGGGCACCGCTGAGACCCAGTACTTC.

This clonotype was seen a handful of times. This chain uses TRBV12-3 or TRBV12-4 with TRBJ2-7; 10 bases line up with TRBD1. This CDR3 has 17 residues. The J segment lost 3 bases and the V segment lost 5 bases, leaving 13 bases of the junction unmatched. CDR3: CASSPSNTGTGDYEQYF. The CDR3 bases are TGTGCCAGCAGTCCCTCTAATACCGGGACAGGGGACTACGAGCAGTACTTC.

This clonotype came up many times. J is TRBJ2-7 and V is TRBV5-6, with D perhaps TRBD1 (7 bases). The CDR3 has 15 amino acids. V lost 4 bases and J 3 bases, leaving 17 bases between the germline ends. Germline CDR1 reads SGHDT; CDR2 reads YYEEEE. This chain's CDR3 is CASSRQGGALYEQYF. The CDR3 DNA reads TGTGCCAGCAGCCGCCAGGGGGGAGCTCTCTACGAGCAGTACTTC.

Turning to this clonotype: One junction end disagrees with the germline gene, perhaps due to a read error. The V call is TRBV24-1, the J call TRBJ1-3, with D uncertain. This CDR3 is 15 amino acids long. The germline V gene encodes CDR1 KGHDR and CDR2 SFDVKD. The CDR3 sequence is CASSLRVFPGNTIYF. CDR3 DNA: TGTGCCAGCAGTTTAAGGGTCTTCCCTGGAAACACCATATATTTT.

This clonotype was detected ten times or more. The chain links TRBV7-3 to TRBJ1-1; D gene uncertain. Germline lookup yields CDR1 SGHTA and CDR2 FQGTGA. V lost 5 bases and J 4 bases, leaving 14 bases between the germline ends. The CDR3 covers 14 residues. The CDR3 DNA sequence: TGTGCCAGCAGCAGCTCCCATGGATTCACTGAAGCTTTCTTT. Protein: CASSSSHGFTEAFF.

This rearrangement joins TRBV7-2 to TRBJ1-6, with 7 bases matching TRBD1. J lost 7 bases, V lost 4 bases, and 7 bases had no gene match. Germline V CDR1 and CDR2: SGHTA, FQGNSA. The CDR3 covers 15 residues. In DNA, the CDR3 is TGTGCCAGCAGCTCTATGGGACAGATCAATTCACCCCTCCACTTT. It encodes CASSSMGQINSPLHF.

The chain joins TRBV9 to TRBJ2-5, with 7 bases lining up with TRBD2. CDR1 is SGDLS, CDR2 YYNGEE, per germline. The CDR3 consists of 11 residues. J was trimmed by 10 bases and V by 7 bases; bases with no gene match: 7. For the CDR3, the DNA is TGTGCCAGCTCACCGGGGGGAAACCAGTACTTC. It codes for CASSPGGNQYF. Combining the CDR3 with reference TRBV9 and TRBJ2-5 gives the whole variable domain DSGVTQTPKHLITATGQRVTLRCSPRSGDLSVYWYQQSLDQGLQFLIQYYNGEERAKGNILERFSAQQFPDLHSELNLSSLELGDSALYFCASSPGGNQYFGPGTRLLVL.

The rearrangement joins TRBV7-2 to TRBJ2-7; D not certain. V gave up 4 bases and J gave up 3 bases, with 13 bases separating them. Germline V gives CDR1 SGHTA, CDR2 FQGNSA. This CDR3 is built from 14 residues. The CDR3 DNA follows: TGTGCCAGCAGCTCGTTAGGCCGACGCTACGAGCAGTACTTC. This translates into CASSSLGRRYEQYF.

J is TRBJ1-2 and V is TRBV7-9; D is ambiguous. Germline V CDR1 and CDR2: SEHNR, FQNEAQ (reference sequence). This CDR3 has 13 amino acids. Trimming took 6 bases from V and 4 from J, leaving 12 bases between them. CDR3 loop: CASSRGHGYGYTF. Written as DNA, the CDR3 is TGTGCCAGCAGTCGAGGGCATGGCTATGGCTACACCTTC.

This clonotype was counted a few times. CDR3 coding DNA: TGCGCCAGCAGCTTACAGACAGAGAACACTGAAGCTTTCTTT. It specifies CASSLQTENTEAFF. The chain has TRBV5-1 and TRBJ1-1, with TRBD1 as a possible D gene (5 bases). Germline V gives CDR1 SGHRS, CDR2 YFSETQ. V was clipped by 2 bases and J by 1 base, with 9 bases between them. The CDR3 spans 14 residues.

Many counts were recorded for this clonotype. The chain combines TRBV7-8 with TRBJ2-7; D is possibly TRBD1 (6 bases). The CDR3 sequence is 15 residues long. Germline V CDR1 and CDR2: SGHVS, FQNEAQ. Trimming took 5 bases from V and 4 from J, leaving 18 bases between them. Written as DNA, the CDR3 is TGTGCCAGCAGCACCGAGCTCGGCAGGGGATACGAGCAGTACTTC. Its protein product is CASSTELGRGYEQYF.

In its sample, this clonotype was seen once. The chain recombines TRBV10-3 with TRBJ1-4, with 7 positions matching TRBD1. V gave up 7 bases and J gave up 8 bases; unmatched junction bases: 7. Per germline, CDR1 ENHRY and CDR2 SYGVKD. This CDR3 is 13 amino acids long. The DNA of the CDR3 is TGTGCCATCACTGAAACAGGGGTCGAAAAACTGTTTTTT. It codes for CAITETGVEKLFF.

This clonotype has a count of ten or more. The CDR3 DNA sequence: TGTGCCAGCAGCGTAGTCAGCGGCTCCACCGGGGAGCTGTTTTTT. Residues: CASSVVSGSTGELFF. This chain links TRBV9 with TRBJ2-2; a possible D gene is TRBD2 (5 bases). V lost 0 bases to trimming and J lost 4 bases, with 10 bases between them. The length of the CDR3 is 15 residues. CDR1 is SGDLS and CDR2 is YYNGEE in the germline V gene.